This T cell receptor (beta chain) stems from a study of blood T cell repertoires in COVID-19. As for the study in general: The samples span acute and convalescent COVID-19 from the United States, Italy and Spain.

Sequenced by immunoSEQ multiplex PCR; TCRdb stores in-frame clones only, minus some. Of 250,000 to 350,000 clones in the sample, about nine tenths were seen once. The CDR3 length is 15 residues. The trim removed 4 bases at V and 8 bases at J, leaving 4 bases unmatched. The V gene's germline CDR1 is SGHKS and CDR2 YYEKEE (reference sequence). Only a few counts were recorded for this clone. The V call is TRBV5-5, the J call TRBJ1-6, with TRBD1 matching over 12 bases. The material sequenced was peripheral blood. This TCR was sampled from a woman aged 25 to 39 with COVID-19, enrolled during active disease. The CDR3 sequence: CASSPGQGADSPLHF. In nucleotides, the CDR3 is TGTGCCAGCAGCCCGGGACAGGGGGCTGATTCACCCCTCCACTTT.